The rows below give T cell receptor beta chains drawn from one sample of a study of blood T cell repertoires in COVID-19. The protocol was immunoSEQ multiplex PCR, while the TCRdb copy is restricted to in-frame clones and leaves out a portion. This sample has under 300,000 clones, with around 86% found just once. The sequencing input was peripheral blood. Receptors originate from a woman aged 70-85 years with active or convalescent COVID-19. Each CDR3 is given with its conserved first and last residue. D genes are given only for firm matches. The listing skips clone size in some rows; elsewhere it reads once, few, many or a size class.

size: NA; D: NA; J: TRBJ1-2; V: TRBV29-1; DNA: TGCAGCGGCGGGGAGAATGGCTACACCTTC; CDR3: CSGGENGYTF
size: NA; D: NA; J: TRBJ2-5; V: TRBV3-1/TRBV3-2; DNA: TGTGCCAGCAGCCAAGGACTGGAAGAAGAGACCCAGTACTTC; CDR3: CASSQGLEEETQYF
size: NA; D: TRBD1; J: TRBJ2-3; V: TRBV24-1; DNA: TGTGCCATCGGACAGGGTGCAGATACGCAGTATTTT; CDR3: CAIGQGADTQYF
size: NA; D: TRBD1; J: TRBJ2-1; V: TRBV6-5; DNA: TGTGCCAGCAGCTACAGGGGCGGTGAGCAGTTCTTC; CDR3: CASSYRGGEQFF
size: NA; D: NA; J: TRBJ1-5; V: TRBV7-2; DNA: TGTGCCAGCAGCCCCCGGGGGGGCCCCAATCAGCCCCAGCATTTT; CDR3: CASSPRGGPNQPQHF
size: NA; D: TRBD1; J: TRBJ2-7; V: TRBV27; DNA: TGTGCCAGCAGTTTACTGGGGACAGGTGCCTCCTACGAGCAGTACTTC; CDR3: CASSLLGTGASYEQYF
size: NA; D: NA; J: TRBJ2-3; V: TRBV9; DNA: TGTGCCAGCAGCGTCTGGCAGGCCCCCACAGATACGCAGTATTTT; CDR3: CASSVWQAPTDTQYF
size: once; D: TRBD2; J: TRBJ2-3; V: TRBV9; DNA: TGTGCCAGCAGCGTAGCTGCCGGGGGACTAGGTGCAGATACGCAGTATTTT; CDR3: CASSVAAGGLGADTQYF
size: NA; D: NA; J: TRBJ1-1; V: TRBV2; DNA: TGTGCCAGCAGTGTGGAGGGCGTCGTATTCTCTGAAGCTTTCTTT; CDR3: CASSVEGVVFSEAFF
size: NA; D: TRBD1; J: TRBJ1-1; V: TRBV18; DNA: TGTGCCAGCTCACTTACAGGGGGCACTGAAGCTTTCTTT; CDR3: CASSLTGGTEAFF
size: NA; D: TRBD2; J: TRBJ2-3; V: TRBV5-4; DNA: TGTGCCAGCAGCGAGGGACTAGCGGGGTCTCATACGCAGTATTTT; CDR3: CASSEGLAGSHTQYF
size: NA; D: NA; J: TRBJ1-5; V: TRBV12-3/TRBV12-4; DNA: TGTGCCAGCAGTCCTCTGGGGCCGCTTATCCAGCATTTT; CDR3: CASSPLGPLIQHF
size: NA; D: NA; J: TRBJ2-7; V: TRBV21-1; DNA: TGTGCCAGCAGCAACCCCTGGGCGTACTTC; CDR3: CASSNPWAYF
size: NA; D: NA; J: TRBJ2-5; V: TRBV19; DNA: TGTGCCAGTAGTATTAGAGGGGGACGTACCCAAGAGACCCAGTACTTC; CDR3: CASSIRGGRTQETQYF
size: NA; D: NA; J: TRBJ1-5; V: TRBV27; DNA: TGTGCCAGCAGTTCAAGGGGTGCCAATCAGCCCCAGCATTTT; CDR3: CASSSRGANQPQHF
size: NA; D: TRBD1; J: TRBJ1-1; V: TRBV27; DNA: TGTGCCAGCCAATCGTGGACGACAGGGAACTTGAACACTGAAGCTTTCTTT; CDR3: CASQSWTTGNLNTEAFF
size: NA; D: TRBD2; J: TRBJ2-7; V: TRBV10-3; DNA: TGTGCCACGGGACTAGGGTTTGACGAGCAGTACTTC; CDR3: CATGLGFDEQYF
size: NA; D: NA; J: TRBJ1-2; V: TRBV7-8; DNA: TGTGCCAGCAGCTTAGGGCGATTAAATGGGCATGGCTACACCTTC; CDR3: CASSLGRLNGHGYTF
size: NA; D: NA; J: TRBJ2-4; V: TRBV24-1; DNA: TGTGCCACCAGTGTAGGGGACATTCAGTACTTC; CDR3: CATSVGDIQYF
size: NA; D: NA; J: TRBJ1-1; V: TRBV5-1; DNA: TGCGCCAGCAGTCAACAGGCCACGAACACTGAAGCTTTCTTT; CDR3: CASSQQATNTEAFF
size: NA; D: NA; J: TRBJ2-7; V: TRBV5-5; DNA: TGTGCCAGCAGCTCCCCCACGGCTTCGGGGATTCAAACCTACGAGCAGTACTTC; CDR3: CASSSPTASGIQTYEQYF
size: NA; D: NA; J: TRBJ2-3; V: TRBV6-5; DNA: TGTGCCAGCAGTTACGTAAACAGGGGGGGACGGGTCGGGCAGTATTTT; CDR3: CASSYVNRGGRVGQYF
size: NA; D: TRBD1; J: TRBJ1-5; V: TRBV18; DNA: TGTGCCAGCTCGGTGCGACAGGGACATCAGCCCCAGCATTTT; CDR3: CASSVRQGHQPQHF
size: NA; D: NA; J: TRBJ1-5; V: TRBV28; DNA: TGTGCCAGCAGTCCTCCCAGGGGTAAGGGACAGCCCCAGCATTTT; CDR3: CASSPPRGKGQPQHF
size: NA; D: NA; J: TRBJ1-3; V: TRBV14; DNA: TGTGCCAGCAGCCAGCTCGGACAGATCTCTGGAAACACCATATATTTT; CDR3: CASSQLGQISGNTIYF
size: NA; D: NA; J: TRBJ1-4; V: TRBV7-6; DNA: TGTGCCAGCAGCTTAGTTGGCAGGGGTGCAACTAATGAAAAACTGTTTTTT; CDR3: CASSLVGRGATNEKLFF
size: NA; D: TRBD1; J: TRBJ1-4; V: TRBV19; DNA: TGTGCCAGTACCCTCACGGGACAGGGTGGTGAAAAACTGTTTTTT; CDR3: CASTLTGQGGEKLFF
size: few; D: NA; J: TRBJ1-2; V: TRBV3-1/TRBV3-2; DNA: TGTGCCAGCAGCCAAGATACAGGGGGCTACACCTTC; CDR3: CASSQDTGGYTF
size: NA; D: TRBD1; J: TRBJ2-5; V: TRBV5-4; DNA: TGTGCCAGCAGCTTGCAGCAGGGGGCCTGGGAGACCCAGTACTTC; CDR3: CASSLQQGAWETQYF